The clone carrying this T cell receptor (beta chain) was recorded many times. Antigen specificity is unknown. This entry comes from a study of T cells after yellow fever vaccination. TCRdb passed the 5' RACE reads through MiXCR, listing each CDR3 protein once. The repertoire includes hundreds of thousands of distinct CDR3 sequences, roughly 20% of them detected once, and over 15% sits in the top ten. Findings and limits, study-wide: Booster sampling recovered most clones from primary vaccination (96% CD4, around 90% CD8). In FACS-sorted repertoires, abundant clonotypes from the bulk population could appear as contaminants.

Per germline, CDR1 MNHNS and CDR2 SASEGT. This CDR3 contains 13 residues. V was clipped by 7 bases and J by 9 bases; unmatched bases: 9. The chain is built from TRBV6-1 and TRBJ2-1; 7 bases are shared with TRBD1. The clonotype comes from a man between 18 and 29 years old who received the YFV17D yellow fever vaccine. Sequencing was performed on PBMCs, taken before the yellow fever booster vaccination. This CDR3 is CASTTDRAGEQFF. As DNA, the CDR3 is TGTGCCAGCACCACCGACAGGGCCGGTGAGCAGTTCTTC.